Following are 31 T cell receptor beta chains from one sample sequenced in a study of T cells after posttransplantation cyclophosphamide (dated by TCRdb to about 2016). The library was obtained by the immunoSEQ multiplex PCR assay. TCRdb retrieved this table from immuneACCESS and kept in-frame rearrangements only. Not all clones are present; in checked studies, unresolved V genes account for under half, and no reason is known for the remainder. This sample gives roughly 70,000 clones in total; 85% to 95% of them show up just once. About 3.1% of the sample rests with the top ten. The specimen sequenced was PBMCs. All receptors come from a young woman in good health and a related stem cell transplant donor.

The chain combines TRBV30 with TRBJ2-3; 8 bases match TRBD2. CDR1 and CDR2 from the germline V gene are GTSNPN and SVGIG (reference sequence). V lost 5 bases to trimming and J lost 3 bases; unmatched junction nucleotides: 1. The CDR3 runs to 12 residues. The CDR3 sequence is CAWERGTDTQYF. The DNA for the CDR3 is TGTGCCTGGGAGCGGGGGACAGATACGCAGTATTTT.

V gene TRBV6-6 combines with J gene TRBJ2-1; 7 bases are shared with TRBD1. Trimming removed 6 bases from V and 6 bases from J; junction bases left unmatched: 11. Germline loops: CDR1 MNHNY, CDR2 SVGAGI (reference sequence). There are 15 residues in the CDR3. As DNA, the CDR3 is TGTGCCAGCAGCTCCGACCACAGGGGAATCAATGAGCAGTTCTTC. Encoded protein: CASSSDHRGINEQFF.

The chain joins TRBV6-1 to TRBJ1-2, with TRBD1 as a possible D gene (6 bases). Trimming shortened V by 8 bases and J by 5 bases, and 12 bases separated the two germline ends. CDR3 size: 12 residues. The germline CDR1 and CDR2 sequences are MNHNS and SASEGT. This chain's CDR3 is CASRRGDYGYTF. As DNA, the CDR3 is TGTGCCAGCCGGAGGGGGGATTATGGCTACACCTTC.

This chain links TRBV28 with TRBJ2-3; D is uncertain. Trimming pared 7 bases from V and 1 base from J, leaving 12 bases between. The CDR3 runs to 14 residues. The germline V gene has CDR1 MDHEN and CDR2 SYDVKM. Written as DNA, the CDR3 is TGTGCCAGCACCGCCCCCGGAGGCACAGATACGCAGTATTTT. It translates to CASTAPGGTDTQYF.

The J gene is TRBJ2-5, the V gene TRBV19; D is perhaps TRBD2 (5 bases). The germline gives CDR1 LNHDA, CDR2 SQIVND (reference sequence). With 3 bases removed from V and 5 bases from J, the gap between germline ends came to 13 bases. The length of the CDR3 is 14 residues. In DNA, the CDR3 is TGTGCCAGTAGTATTGGAACTAGAGGGGAGACCCAGTACTTC. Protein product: CASSIGTRGETQYF.

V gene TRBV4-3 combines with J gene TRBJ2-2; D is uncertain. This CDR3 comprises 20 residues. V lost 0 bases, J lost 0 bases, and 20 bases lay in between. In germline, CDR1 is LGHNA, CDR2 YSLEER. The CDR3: CASSQDLMERLPTNTGELFF. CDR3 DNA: TGCGCCAGCAGCCAAGATCTAATGGAGCGCCTACCCACGAACACCGGGGAGCTGTTTTTT.

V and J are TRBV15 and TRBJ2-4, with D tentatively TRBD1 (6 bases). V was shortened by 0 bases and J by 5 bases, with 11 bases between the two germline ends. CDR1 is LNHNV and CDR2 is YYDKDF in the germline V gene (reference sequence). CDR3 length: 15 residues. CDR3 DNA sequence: TGTGCCACCAGCAGAGATCTGGGGGCCGAAAACATTCAGTACTTC. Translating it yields CATSRDLGAENIQYF.

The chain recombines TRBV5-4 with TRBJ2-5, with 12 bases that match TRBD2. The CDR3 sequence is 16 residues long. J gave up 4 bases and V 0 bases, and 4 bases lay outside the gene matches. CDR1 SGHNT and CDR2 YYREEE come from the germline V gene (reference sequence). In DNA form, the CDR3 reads TGTGCCAGCAGCTTGGACCTAGCGGGGGGGAGAGAGACCCAGTACTTC. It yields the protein CASSLDLAGGRETQYF.

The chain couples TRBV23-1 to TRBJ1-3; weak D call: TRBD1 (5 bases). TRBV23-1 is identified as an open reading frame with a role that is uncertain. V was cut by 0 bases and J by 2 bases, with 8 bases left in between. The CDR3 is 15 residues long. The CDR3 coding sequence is TGCGCCAGCAGTCAATCCCAGGGCCCTGGAAACACCATATATTTT. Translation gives CASSQSQGPGNTIYF.

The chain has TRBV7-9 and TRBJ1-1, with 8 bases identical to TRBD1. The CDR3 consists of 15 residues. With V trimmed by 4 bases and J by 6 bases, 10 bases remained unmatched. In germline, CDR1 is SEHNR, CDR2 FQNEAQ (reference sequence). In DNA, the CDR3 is TGTGCCAGCAGCTCCTTCAGGGGGCGCCTCCCTGAAGCTTTCTTT. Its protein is CASSSFRGRLPEAFF.

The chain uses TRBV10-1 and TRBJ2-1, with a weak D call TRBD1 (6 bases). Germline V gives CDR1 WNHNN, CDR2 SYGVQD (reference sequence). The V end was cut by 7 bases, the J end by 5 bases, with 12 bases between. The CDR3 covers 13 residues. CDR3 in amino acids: CASTSAGDNEQFF. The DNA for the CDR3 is TGCGCCAGCACTTCAGCAGGGGACAATGAGCAGTTCTTC.

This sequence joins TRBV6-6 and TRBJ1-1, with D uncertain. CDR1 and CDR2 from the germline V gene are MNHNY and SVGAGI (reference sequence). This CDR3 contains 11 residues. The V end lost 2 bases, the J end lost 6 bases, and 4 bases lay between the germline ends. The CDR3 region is CASSYASEAFF. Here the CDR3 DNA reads TGTGCCAGCAGTTACGCCTCTGAAGCTTTCTTT.

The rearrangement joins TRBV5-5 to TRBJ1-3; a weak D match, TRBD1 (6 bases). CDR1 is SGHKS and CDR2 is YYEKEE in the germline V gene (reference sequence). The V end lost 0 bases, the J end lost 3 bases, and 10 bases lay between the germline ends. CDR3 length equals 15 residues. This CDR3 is CASSLGGQSGNTIYF. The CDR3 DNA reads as TGTGCCAGCAGCTTGGGCGGACAGAGTGGAAACACCATATATTTT.

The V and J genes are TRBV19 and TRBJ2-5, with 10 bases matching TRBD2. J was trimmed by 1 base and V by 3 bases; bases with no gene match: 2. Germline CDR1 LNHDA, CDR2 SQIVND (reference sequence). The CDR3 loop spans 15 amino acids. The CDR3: CASSIWTSGQETQYF. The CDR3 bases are TGTGCCAGTAGTATTTGGACTAGCGGCCAAGAGACCCAGTACTTC.

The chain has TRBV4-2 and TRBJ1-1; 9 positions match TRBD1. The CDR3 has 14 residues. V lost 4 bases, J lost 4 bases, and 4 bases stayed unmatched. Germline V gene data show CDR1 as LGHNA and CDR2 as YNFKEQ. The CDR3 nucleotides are TGTGCCAGCAGCCCTACAGGGGGCGGCACTGAAGCTTTCTTT. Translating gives CASSPTGGGTEAFF.

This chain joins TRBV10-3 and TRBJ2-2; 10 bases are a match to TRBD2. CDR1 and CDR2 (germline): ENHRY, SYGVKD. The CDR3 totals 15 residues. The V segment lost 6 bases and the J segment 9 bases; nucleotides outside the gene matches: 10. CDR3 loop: CAISPKSGGGRELFF. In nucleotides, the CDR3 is TGTGCCATCAGCCCTAAGAGCGGGGGGGGAAGGGAGCTGTTTTTT.

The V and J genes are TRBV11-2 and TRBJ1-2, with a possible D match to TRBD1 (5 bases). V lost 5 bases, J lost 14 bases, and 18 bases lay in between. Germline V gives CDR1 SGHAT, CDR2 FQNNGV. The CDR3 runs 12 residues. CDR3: CASSGEVGGSTF. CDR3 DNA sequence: TGTGCCAGCAGCGGTGAGGTTGGGGGGAGTACCTTC.

CDR3 in amino acids: CASTEDRGLWNTEAFF. The CDR3 DNA reads TGTGCCAGCACCGAGGACAGGGGGCTATGGAACACTGAAGCTTTCTTT. The V gene is TRBV28, the J gene TRBJ1-1; the match to TRBD1 covers 11 bases. V lost 7 bases, J lost 1 base, and 8 bases stayed unmatched. The CDR3 sequence is 16 residues long. Germline CDR1 reads MDHEN; CDR2 reads SYDVKM.

CDR3 in DNA: TGTGCCAGCAGCCCAGCTGATCTTAACACTGAAGCTTTCTTT. Translating gives CASSPADLNTEAFF. The chain combines TRBV6-6 with TRBJ1-1; D remains unclear. Trimming pared 6 bases from V and 2 bases from J, leaving 13 bases between. Germline V gives CDR1 MNHNY, CDR2 SVGAGI (reference sequence). CDR3 length: 14 amino acids.

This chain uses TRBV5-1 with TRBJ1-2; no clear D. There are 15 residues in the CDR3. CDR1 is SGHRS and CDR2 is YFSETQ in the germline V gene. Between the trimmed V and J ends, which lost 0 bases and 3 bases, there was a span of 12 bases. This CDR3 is CASSLAGGADYGYTF. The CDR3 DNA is TGCGCCAGCAGCTTGGCCGGTGGAGCGGACTATGGCTACACCTTC.

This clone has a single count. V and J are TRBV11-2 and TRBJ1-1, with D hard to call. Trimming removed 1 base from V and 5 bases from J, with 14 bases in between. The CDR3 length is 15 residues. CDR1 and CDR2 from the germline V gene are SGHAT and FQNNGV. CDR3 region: CASSLGQSGATEAFF. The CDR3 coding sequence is TGTGCCAGCAGCTTAGGACAATCGGGCGCGACTGAAGCTTTCTTT. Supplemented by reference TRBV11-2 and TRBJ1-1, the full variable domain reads EAGVAQSPRYKIIEKRQSVAFWCNPISGHATLYWYQQILGQGPKLLIQFQNNGVVDDSQLPKDRFSAERLKGVDSTLKIQPAKLEDSAVYLCASSLGQSGATEAFFGQGTRLTVV.

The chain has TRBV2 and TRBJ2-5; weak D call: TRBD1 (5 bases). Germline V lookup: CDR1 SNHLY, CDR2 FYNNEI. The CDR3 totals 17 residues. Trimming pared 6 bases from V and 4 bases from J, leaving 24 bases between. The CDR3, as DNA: TGTGCCAGCAGCGCCGATCTGGGGCAGAGAGGTTCAGAGACCCAGTACTTC. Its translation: CASSADLGQRGSETQYF.

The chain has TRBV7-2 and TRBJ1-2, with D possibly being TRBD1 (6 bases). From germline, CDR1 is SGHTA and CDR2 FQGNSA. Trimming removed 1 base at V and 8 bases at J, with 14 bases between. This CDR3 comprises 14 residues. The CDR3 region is CASSLGGTSRGYTF. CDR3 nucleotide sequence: TGTGCCAGCAGCTTAGGGGGGACATCCAGAGGCTACACCTTC.

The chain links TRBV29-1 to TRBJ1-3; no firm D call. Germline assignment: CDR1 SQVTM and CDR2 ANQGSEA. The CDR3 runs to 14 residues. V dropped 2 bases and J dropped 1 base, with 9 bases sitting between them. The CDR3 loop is CSVEHRASGNTIYF. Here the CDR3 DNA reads TGCAGCGTTGAACACCGCGCTTCTGGAAACACCATATATTTT.

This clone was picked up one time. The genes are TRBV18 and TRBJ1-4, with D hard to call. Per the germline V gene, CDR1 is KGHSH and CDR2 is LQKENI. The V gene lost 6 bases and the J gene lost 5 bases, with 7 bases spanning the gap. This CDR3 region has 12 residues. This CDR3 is CASSLPNEKLFF. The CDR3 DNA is TGTGCCAGCTCCCTACCCAATGAAAAACTGTTTTTT.

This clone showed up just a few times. This CDR3 is CAFRQGYTGELFF. CDR3 sequence (DNA): TGTGCCTTCCGACAGGGGTACACCGGGGAGCTGTTTTTT. The chain carries TRBV30 and TRBJ2-2; 8 nucleotides line up with TRBD1. Germline CDR1 GTSNPN, CDR2 SVGIG (reference sequence). The CDR3 totals 13 residues. V lost 7 bases and J lost 3; bases outside the gene matches: 4.

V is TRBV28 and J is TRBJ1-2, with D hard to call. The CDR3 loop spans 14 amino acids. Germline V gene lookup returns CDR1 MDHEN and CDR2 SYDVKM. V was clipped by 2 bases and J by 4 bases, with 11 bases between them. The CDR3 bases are TGTGCCAGCAGTTTAAAAACAGACGTCTATGGCTACACCTTC. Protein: CASSLKTDVYGYTF.

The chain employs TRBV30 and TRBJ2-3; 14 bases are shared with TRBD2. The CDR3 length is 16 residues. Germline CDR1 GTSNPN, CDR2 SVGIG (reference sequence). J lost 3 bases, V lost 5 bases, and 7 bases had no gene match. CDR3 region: CAWGSGLAGETDTQYF. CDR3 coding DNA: TGTGCCTGGGGTTCGGGACTAGCGGGGGAAACAGATACGCAGTATTTT.

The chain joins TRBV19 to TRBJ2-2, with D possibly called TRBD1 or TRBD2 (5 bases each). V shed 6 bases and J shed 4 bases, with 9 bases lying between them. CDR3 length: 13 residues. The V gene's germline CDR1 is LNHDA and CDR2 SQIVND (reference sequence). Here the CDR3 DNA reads TGTGCCAGTAGCACAGGACTCACCGGGGAGCTGTTTTTT. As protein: CASSTGLTGELFF.

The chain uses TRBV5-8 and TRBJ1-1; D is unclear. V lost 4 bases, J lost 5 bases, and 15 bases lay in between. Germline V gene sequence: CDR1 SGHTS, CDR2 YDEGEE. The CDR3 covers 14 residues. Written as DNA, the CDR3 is TGTGCCAGCAGCCCCGGTTCATTGGTAACTGAAGCTTTCTTT. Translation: CASSPGSLVTEAFF.

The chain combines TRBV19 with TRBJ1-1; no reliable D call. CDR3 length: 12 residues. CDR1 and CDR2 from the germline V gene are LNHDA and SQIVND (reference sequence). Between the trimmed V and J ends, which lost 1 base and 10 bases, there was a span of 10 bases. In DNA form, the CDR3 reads TGTGCCAGTAGTATAGGGCGGGCCGGAGCTTTCTTT. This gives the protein CASSIGRAGAFF. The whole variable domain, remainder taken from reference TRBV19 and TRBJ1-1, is DGGITQSPKYLFRKEGQNVTLSCEQNLNHDAMYWYRQDPGQGLRLIYYSQIVNDFQKGDIAEGYSVSREKKESFPLTVTSAQKNPTAFYLCASSIGRAGAFFGQGTRLTVV.